The 23 T cell receptor beta chains in this list originate from one sample, sequenced in a study of blood T cell repertoires in COVID-19. Produced via immunoSEQ multiplex PCR; TCRdb's table is partial and in-frame only. The sample has around 180,000 clones, 89% seen once; the top ten hold under 3%. Material for sequencing was PBMCs or T cells enriched from blood (not recorded which). These receptors were taken from a middle-aged woman with acute COVID-19.

Remarks on this clone: Other DNA sequences within the sample encode an identical CDR3. This chain's CDR3 is CSVGGQDYGYTF. In DNA, the CDR3 is TGCAGCGTGGGAGGACAGGACTATGGCTACACCTTC. The chain recombines TRBV29-1 with TRBJ1-2; 7 bases line up with TRBD1. The CDR3 runs to 12 residues. Germline CDR1 SQVTM, CDR2 ANQGSEA. Trimming took 6 bases from V and 3 from J; bases not matched to a gene: 4.

The rearrangement uses TRBV7-8 and TRBJ1-4; tentatively, D is TRBD1 (5 bases). The CDR3 covers 15 residues. Germline CDR1 SGHVS, CDR2 FQNEAQ. The V end lost 4 bases, the J end lost 4 bases, and 13 bases lay between the germline ends. This CDR3 is CASSSPRGDNEKLFF. The CDR3 DNA follows: TGTGCCAGCAGCTCGCCACGGGGGGATAATGAAAAACTGTTTTTT.

The chain uses TRBV6-9 and TRBJ2-1; a weak D match, TRBD2 (6 bases). V dropped 2 bases and J dropped 10 bases, with 9 bases sitting between them. Germline loops: CDR1 MNHGY, CDR2 SVAAGI. The CDR3 is made up of 12 amino acids. The CDR3 DNA reads TGTGCCAGCAGTTATGGTCGGGGGGAGCAGTTCTTC. Its translation: CASSYGRGEQFF.

The chain employs TRBV5-4 and TRBJ1-6, with TRBD1 matching 8 bases. The CDR3 length is 13 residues. The J segment lost 14 bases and the V segment lost 4 bases, leaving 8 bases of the junction unmatched. The germline V gene has CDR1 SGHNT and CDR2 YYREEE (reference sequence). CDR3 nucleotide sequence: TGTGCCAGCAGCCCGCGGACAGGGAAGTCCCTCCACTTT. Translation: CASSPRTGKSLHF.

This chain joins TRBV10-3 and TRBJ2-1; weak D call: TRBD1 (5 bases). Between the trimmed V and J ends, which lost 0 bases and 7 bases, there was a span of 10 bases. Looked up from germline, CDR1 is ENHRY and CDR2 is SYGVKD. The CDR3 spans 14 residues. The CDR3 nucleotides are TGTGCCATCAGTGAGTCGGCAGGGATTAATGAGCAGTTCTTC. Translation gives CAISESAGINEQFF.

The chain combines TRBV11-2 with TRBJ2-1; tentative D call: TRBD2 (7 bases). Looked up from germline, CDR1 is SGHAT and CDR2 is FQNNGV. Trimming removed 8 bases at V and 9 bases at J, with 20 bases between. The CDR3 spans 14 residues. This chain's CDR3 is CASRGGARGLEQFF. In DNA, the CDR3 is TGTGCCAGCCGTGGGGGGGCCAGGGGCCTTGAGCAGTTCTTC.

The gene calls are TRBV19 and TRBJ1-2; D perhaps matches TRBD1 (6 bases). Germline V gives CDR1 LNHDA, CDR2 SQIVND (reference sequence). The CDR3 sequence is 16 residues long. V was pared by 9 bases and J by 5 bases, with 25 bases between. For the CDR3, the DNA is TGTGCCAGCTCCCATAATCACAGGGTCATCTCTTATGGCTACACCTTC. Its translation: CASSHNHRVISYGYTF.

The chain uses TRBV3-1 (or the pseudogene TRBV3-2) and TRBJ2-1; no reliable D call. The germline V and J ends were trimmed by 2 bases and 4 bases, with 6 bases remaining between them. Germline loops: CDR1 LGHDT, CDR2 YNNKEL (reference sequence). This CDR3 has 13 residues. The CDR3 DNA reads TGTGCCAGCAGCCAAATGACTTACAATGAGCAGTTCTTC. Its protein is CASSQMTYNEQFF.

V gene TRBV18 combines with J gene TRBJ1-4; tentatively, D is TRBD1 (6 bases). Deletions cut 0 bases from V and 8 bases from J, with 13 bases between. The CDR3 has 15 residues. The germline V gene encodes CDR1 KGHSH and CDR2 LQKENI. The CDR3 DNA is TGTGCCAGCTCACCACCAGGGGGTGGAAAGGAAAAACTGTTTTTT. It codes for CASSPPGGGKEKLFF.

The chain joins TRBV18 to TRBJ1-1, with 9 bases fitting TRBD1. The CDR3 runs to 15 residues. Germline V gives CDR1 KGHSH, CDR2 LQKENI. J was trimmed by 6 bases and V by 3 bases; bases with no gene match: 8. CDR3 protein: CASSPLPGQGAEAFF. CDR3 in DNA: TGTGCCAGCTCACCCCTACCGGGACAGGGTGCTGAAGCTTTCTTT.

The chain carries TRBV2 and TRBJ2-2; TRBD1 matches 7 bases. Per germline, CDR1 SNHLY and CDR2 FYNNEI. CDR3 size: 15 residues. Trimming cost V 2 bases and J 6 bases; bases outside gene matches: 6. The CDR3 sequence is CASSETTGYAGELFF. The CDR3 DNA is TGTGCCAGCAGTGAAACGACAGGGTACGCCGGGGAGCTGTTTTTT. Complete variable domain (other parts from reference TRBV2 and TRBJ2-2): EPEVTQTPSHQVTQMGQEVILRCVPISNHLYFYWYRQILGQKVEFLVSFYNNEISEKSEIFDDQFSVERPDGSNFTLKIRSTKLEDSAMYFCASSETTGYAGELFFGEGSRLTVL.

This chain joins TRBV7-9 and TRBJ2-1; 10 bases line up with TRBD2. V shed 5 bases, J shed 1 base, and the junction held 5 bases outside the gene matches. The CDR3 sequence is 16 residues long. Per germline, CDR1 SEHNR and CDR2 FQNEAQ (reference sequence). In DNA form, the CDR3 reads TGTGCCAGCAGCCGGGCGACTAGCGGGTCCTACAATGAGCAGTTCTTC. It translates to CASSRATSGSYNEQFF.

This chain joins TRBV5-5 and TRBJ1-5; 9 bases map to TRBD1. The CDR3 spans 15 residues. V shed 4 bases and J 6 bases; nucleotides not matched to a gene: 8. Germline V gives CDR1 SGHKS, CDR2 YYEKEE (reference sequence). The CDR3 DNA is TGTGCCAGCAGCAAAGGGACAGGGAGGGGTCAGCCCCAGCATTTT. This sequence encodes CASSKGTGRGQPQHF.

The rearrangement uses TRBV2 and TRBJ2-7; D perhaps matches TRBD1 (6 bases). The germline V and J ends were trimmed by 8 bases and 2 bases, with 19 bases remaining between them. Germline CDR1 SNHLY, CDR2 FYNNEI. The length of the CDR3 is 15 residues. In nucleotides, the CDR3 is TGTGCCAGCCGAAGGGGAGTGGGGGCCCCCTACGAGCAGTACTTC. This sequence encodes CASRRGVGAPYEQYF.

The chain links TRBV10-3 to TRBJ2-5; D is unresolved. The CDR3 totals 13 residues. The V and J ends lost 7 bases and 0 bases respectively, with 9 bases between them. Germline V lookup: CDR1 ENHRY, CDR2 SYGVKD. The CDR3 DNA is TGTGCCATCACTGACTCGTACCAAGAGACCCAGTACTTC. This sequence encodes CAITDSYQETQYF.

Comments on this clone: Additional DNA sequences in this sample encode the identical CDR3. This CDR3 is CASSLRGAYEQYF. The DNA for the CDR3 is TGTGCCAGCAGTTTGAGAGGAGCCTACGAGCAGTACTTC. The chain joins TRBV28 to TRBJ2-7; D gene unclear. V was clipped by 3 bases and J by 2 bases, with 8 bases between them. The germline CDR1 and CDR2 sequences are MDHEN and SYDVKM. The CDR3 has 13 amino acids.

The chain employs TRBV7-8 and TRBJ1-1; no clear D gene. Germline CDR1 reads SGHVS; CDR2 reads FQNEAQ. Trimming left V 0 bases short and J 0 bases short, with 8 bases between. The CDR3 covers 15 residues. The CDR3 DNA reads as TGTGCCAGCAGCTTAGCGCCCAGGATGAACACTGAAGCTTTCTTT. Its translation is CASSLAPRMNTEAFF.

The gene calls are TRBV14 and TRBJ1-3; D unclear. This CDR3 region has 13 residues. Trimming removed 1 base from V and 1 base from J, with 2 bases in between. Looked up from germline, CDR1 is SGHDN and CDR2 is FVKESK. The CDR3 sequence is CASSQASGNTIYF. The CDR3 nucleotides read TGTGCCAGCAGCCAAGCATCTGGAAACACCATATATTTT.

The chain has TRBV5-4 and TRBJ1-2; 8 nucleotides agree with TRBD1. Germline CDR1 reads SGHNT; CDR2 reads YYREEE (reference sequence). Trimming took 3 bases from V and 0 from J; bases not matched to a gene: 1. The CDR3 loop spans 14 amino acids. CDR3 sequence reads: CASSSGQANYGYTF. As DNA, the CDR3 is TGTGCCAGCAGCTCGGGACAGGCTAACTATGGCTACACCTTC.

A single count supports this clone. The chain joins TRBV19 to TRBJ2-1; D is perhaps TRBD1 (6 bases). Per germline, CDR1 LNHDA and CDR2 SQIVND (reference sequence). V lost 5 bases, J lost 4 bases, and 12 bases lay in between. This CDR3 is built from 14 residues. The CDR3 DNA reads as TGTGCCAGTAGTTTGGGGGCGGGTTACAATGAGCAGTTCTTC. As protein: CASSLGAGYNEQFF.

The chain has TRBV29-1 and TRBJ2-1; 8 bases line up with TRBD1. Germline V gene lookup returns CDR1 SQVTM and CDR2 ANQGSEA. Germline trimming cut 3 bases from V and 8 bases from J; bases unmatched to any gene: 6. The CDR3 runs 13 residues. CDR3 coding DNA: TGCAGCGTTGATACAGGGGGACCCGATGAGCAGTTCTTC. Its protein product is CSVDTGGPDEQFF.

The chain is built from TRBV19 and TRBJ1-5; D perhaps matches TRBD1 (6 bases). V gave up 4 bases and J gave up 9 bases, with 13 bases separating them. Germline-derived CDR1 and CDR2 are LNHDA and SQIVND (reference sequence). The CDR3 is 13 amino acids. CDR3 sequence reads: CASSTQQGGPQHF. CDR3 sequence (DNA): TGTGCCAGTAGTACCCAACAGGGTGGGCCCCAGCATTTT.

This chain uses TRBV19 with TRBJ1-1; D unresolved. Looked up from germline, CDR1 is LNHDA and CDR2 is SQIVND (reference sequence). This CDR3 comprises 14 residues. V was pared by 1 base and J by 7 bases, with 13 bases between. The CDR3 reads CASSIVGRVSEAFF. The CDR3 nucleotides read TGTGCCAGTAGTATAGTAGGGAGGGTAAGTGAAGCTTTCTTT.